The clone carrying this T cell receptor beta chain was recorded a few times. The time point: pre-sensitization, week 0. Documented treatment: therapeutic diphenylcyclopropenone sensitization with weekly scalp DPC. The CDR3 consists of 14 residues. The germline CDR1 and CDR2 sequences are MNHEY and SVGEGT. Trimming removed 5 bases from V and 2 bases from J; junction bases left unmatched: 3. This entry comes from a study of human T cells and chemical hapten exposure. One entry per CDR3 protein results from TCRdb running MiXCR on the RACE reads. The table shows about 42,000 distinct CDR3 sequences, with 9.5% to 15% occurring only once.

This TCR derives from a woman aged 30 to 39 with alopecia areata. Some clones in this sample may be carry-over from other donors' samples. The chain uses TRBV6-2 or TRBV6-3 and TRBJ2-3, with 8 positions matching TRBD2. The starting material was whole blood, obtained in connection with sensitization to the hapten diphenylcyclopropenone (DPC). The CDR3 DNA sequence: TGTGCCAGCAGTAGGGGACTAGACACAGATACGCAGTATTTT. It is translated as CASSRGLDTDTQYF.